The 2 T cell receptor beta chains below come from one sample, sequenced in a study of T cells after yellow fever vaccination. Using its own MiXCR run on the 5' RACE reads, TCRdb lists one record per CDR3 protein. The sample has 250,000 or so distinct CDR3 sequences; approximately 6.8% are singletons. The source was CD4+ T cells sorted from PBMCs, collected on the day of the yellow fever booster vaccination. The receptors come from a man aged 25 to 40 who received the YFV17D yellow fever vaccine.

The chain links TRBV6-5 to TRBJ1-2; 9 bases are a match to TRBD1. Germline CDR1 MNHEY, CDR2 SVGAGI. With V trimmed by 6 bases and J by 0 bases, 5 bases remained unmatched. The CDR3 length is 15 residues. CDR3 coding DNA: TGTGCCAGCAGACGGGACAGGGAACCTAACTATGGCTACACCTTC. As protein: CASRRDREPNYGYTF.

The rearrangement links TRBV6-5 to TRBJ1-2; tentative D call: TRBD1 (6 bases). Germline V CDR1 and CDR2: MNHEY, SVGAGI. Trimming cost V 7 bases and J 5 bases, with 17 bases left between them. The CDR3 extends over 14 amino acids. The CDR3 nucleotides are TGTGCCAGCATCCCGGGGGGGGGCGCGTATGGCTACACCTTC. It yields the protein CASIPGGGAYGYTF.